The source of this T cell receptor (beta chain) is a study of T-cell reconstitution after alpha-beta-depleted transplantation in children. Trimming cost V 4 bases and J 5 bases, with 17 bases left between them. Germline assignment: CDR1 SEHNR and CDR2 FQNEAQ (reference sequence). CDR3 length: 15 residues. This clonotype has at least ten counts. For TCRbeta, the library was prepared with unique molecular identifiers. TCRdb re-analysed the PCR reads in MiXCR, keeping a single row per CDR3 protein. This table has approximately 8,000 distinct CDR3 sequences, over 9.5% appearing once. This sequence was found in a patient aged 2-10 years who had a stem cell transplant for inherited bone marrow failure, so the T cells may come from the graft donor. The chain is built from TRBV7-9 and TRBJ1-1, with D unresolved. The input for sequencing was PBMCs, mostly from graft donor cells, taken 60 days after TCRalphabeta/CD19-depleted stem cell transplant. The chain's CDR3 is CASSSLLGMGTEAFF. CDR3 in DNA: TGTGCCAGCAGCTCTCTACTGGGGATGGGGACTGAAGCTTTCTTT.